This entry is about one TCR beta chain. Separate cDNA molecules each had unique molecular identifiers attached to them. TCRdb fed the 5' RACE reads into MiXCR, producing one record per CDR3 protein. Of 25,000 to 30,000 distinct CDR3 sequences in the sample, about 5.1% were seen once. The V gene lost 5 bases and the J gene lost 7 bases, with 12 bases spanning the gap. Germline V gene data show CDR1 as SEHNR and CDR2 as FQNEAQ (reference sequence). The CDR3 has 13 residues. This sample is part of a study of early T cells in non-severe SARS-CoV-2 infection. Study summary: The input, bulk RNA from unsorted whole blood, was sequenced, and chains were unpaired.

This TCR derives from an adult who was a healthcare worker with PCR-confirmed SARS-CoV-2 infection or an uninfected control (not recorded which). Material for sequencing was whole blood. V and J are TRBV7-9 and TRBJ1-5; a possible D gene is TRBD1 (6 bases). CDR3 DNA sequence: TGTGCCAGCAGCCATGCAGGGGCCCAGCCCCAGCATTTT. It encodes CASSHAGAQPQHF.